The text below deals with one T cell receptor (beta chain). This specimen comes from a study of blood T cell repertoires in COVID-19. On the study more broadly: Spain, Italy and the United States supplied samples that represented acute and convalescent COVID-19. Nucleic acid was either cDNA or gDNA, and it came from T cells, B-cell-depleted T cells, or PBMCs.

Germline loops: CDR1 LNHDA, CDR2 SQIVND (reference sequence). There are 13 residues in the CDR3. Trimming cost V 5 bases and J 8 bases, with 12 bases left between them. Source study methods: Cell counts per sample came from amplifying reference gene primers. TCRdb's table, derived via immunoSEQ multiplex PCR, lists solely in-frame clones and lacks some. Clonal size and the V and J genes are those of that table, whereas D and trimming came from the DNA. Here the sample spans 95,000 to 120,000 clones, 81% being singletons. The chain couples TRBV19 to TRBJ1-4; a weak D match, TRBD1 (5 bases). The sequencing input was peripheral blood. The source of this sequence is a man aged 45 to 65 with acute or convalescent COVID-19. DNA of the CDR3: TGTGCCAGTAGTTTCCCAGGGTGGGAAAAACTGTTTTTT. This encodes CASSFPGWEKLFF.